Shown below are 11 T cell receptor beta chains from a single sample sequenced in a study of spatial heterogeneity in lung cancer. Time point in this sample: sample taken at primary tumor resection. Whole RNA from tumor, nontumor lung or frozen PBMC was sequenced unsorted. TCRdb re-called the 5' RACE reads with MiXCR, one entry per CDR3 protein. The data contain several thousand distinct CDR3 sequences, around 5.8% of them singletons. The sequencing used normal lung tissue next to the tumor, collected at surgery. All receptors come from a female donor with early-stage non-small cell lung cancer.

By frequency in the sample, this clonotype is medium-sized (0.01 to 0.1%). CDR3 sequence reads: CASSVGGAQVGEQYF. The CDR3 DNA is TGTGCCAGCAGCGTAGGAGGCGCGCAGGTGGGGGAGCAGTACTTC. The rearrangement joins TRBV9 to TRBJ2-7; D is uncertain. V shed 0 bases and J shed 7 bases, with 17 bases lying between them. Germline-derived CDR1 and CDR2 are SGDLS and YYNGEE. The CDR3 is 15 residues long. Drawing the rest from reference TRBV9 and TRBJ2-7, the complete variable domain is DSGVTQTPKHLITATGQRVTLRCSPRSGDLSVYWYQQSLDQGLQFLIQYYNGEERAKGNILERFSAQQFPDLHSELNLSSLELGDSALYFCASSVGGAQVGEQYFGPGTRLTVT.

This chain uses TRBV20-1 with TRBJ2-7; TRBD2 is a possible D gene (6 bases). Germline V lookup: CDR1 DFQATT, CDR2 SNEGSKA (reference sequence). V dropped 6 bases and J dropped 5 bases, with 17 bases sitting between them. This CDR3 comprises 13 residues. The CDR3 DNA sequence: TGCAGTGCCCCCCTCGGGAGCCTGGACGAGCAGTACTTC. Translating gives CSAPLGSLDEQYF.

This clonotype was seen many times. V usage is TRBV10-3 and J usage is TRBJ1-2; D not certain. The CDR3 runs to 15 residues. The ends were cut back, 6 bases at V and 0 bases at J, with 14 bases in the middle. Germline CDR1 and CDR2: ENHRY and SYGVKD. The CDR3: CAIRAEWGANYGYTF. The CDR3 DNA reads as TGTGCCATCAGGGCCGAGTGGGGAGCTAACTATGGCTACACCTTC.

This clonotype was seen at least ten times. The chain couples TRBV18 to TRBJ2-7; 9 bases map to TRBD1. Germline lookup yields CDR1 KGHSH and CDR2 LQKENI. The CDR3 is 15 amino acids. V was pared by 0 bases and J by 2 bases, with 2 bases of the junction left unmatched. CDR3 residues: CASSPPGTGTYEQYF. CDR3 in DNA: TGTGCCAGCTCACCACCCGGGACAGGGACCTACGAGCAGTACTTC.

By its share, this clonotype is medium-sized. CDR3 region: CASPPGQGNQPQHF. The CDR3 DNA sequence: TGTGCCAGTCCTCCGGGACAGGGCAATCAGCCCCAGCATTTT. J is TRBJ1-5 and V is TRBV19, with 8 bases lining up with TRBD1. The CDR3 has 14 residues. V lost 8 bases and J lost 2; bases outside the gene matches: 5. Germline values: CDR1 LNHDA, CDR2 SQIVND (reference sequence).

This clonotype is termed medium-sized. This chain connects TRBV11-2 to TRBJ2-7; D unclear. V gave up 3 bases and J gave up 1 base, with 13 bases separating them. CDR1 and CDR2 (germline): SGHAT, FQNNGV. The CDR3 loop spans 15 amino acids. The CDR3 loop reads CASSLEGFFSYEQYF. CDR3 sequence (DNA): TGTGCCAGCAGCTTGGAAGGTTTTTTTTCCTACGAGCAGTACTTC.

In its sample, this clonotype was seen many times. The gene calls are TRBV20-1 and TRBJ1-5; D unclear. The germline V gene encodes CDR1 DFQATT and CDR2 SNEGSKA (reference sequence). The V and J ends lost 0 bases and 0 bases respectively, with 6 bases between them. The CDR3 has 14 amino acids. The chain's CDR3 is CSARDPYSNQPQHF. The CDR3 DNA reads TGCAGTGCTAGAGACCCTTATAGCAATCAGCCCCAGCATTTT.

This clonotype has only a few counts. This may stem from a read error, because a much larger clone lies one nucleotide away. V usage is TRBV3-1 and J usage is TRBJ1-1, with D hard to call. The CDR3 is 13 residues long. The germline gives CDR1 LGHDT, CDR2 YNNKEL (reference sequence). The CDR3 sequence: CASGQDTQSEAFF. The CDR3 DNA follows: TGTGCCAGCGGCCAAGATACCCAATCTGAAGCTTTCTTT. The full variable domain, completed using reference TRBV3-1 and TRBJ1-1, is DTAVSQTPKYLVTQMGNDKSIKCEQNLGHDTMYWYKQDSKKFLKIMFSYNNKELIINETVPNRFSPKSPDKAHLNLHINSLELGDSAVYFCASGQDTQSEAFFGQGTRLTVV.

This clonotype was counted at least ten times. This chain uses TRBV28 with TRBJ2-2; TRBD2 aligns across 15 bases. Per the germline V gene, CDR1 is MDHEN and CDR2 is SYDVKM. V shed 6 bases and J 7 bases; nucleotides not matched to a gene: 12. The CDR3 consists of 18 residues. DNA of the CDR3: TGTGCCAGCAGCCCCCGGACTAGCGGGAGGGTTTATGTCGGGGAGCTGTTTTTT. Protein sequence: CASSPRTSGRVYVGELFF. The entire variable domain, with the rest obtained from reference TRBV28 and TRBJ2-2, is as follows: DVKVTQSSRYLVKRTGEKVFLECVQDMDHENMFWYRQDPGLGLRLIYFSYDVKMKEKGDIPEGYSVSREKKERFSLILESASTNQTSMYLCASSPRTSGRVYVGELFFGEGSRLTVL.

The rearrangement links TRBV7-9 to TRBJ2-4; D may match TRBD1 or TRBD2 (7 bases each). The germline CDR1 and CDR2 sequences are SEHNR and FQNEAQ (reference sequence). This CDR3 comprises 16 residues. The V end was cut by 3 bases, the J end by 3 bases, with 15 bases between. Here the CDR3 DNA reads TGTGCCAGCAGCTTGGGGGGGACAGTGCTCAAAAACATTCAGTACTTC. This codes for CASSLGGTVLKNIQYF.

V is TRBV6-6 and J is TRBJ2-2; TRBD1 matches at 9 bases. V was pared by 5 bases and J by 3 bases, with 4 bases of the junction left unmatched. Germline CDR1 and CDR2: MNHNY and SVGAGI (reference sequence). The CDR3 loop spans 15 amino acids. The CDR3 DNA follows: TGTGCCAGCAGTCCAGGACAGGGGTACACCGGGGAGCTGTTTTTT. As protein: CASSPGQGYTGELFF.